Included here is one T cell receptor (beta chain) sequence, with context. The sample comes from a study of shared clonotypes between healthy human individuals. Germline-derived CDR1 and CDR2 are LGHNT and FRNRAP. There are 15 residues in the CDR3. With 3 bases clipped from V and 3 bases from J, the junction kept 3 bases outside the gene matches. Generated by immunoSEQ multiplex PCR, the TCRdb table keeps only in-frame clones and is missing some. The sample has 2 million to 2.5 million clones, under 95% seen once. Sequenced material: naive CD4+ T cells from PBMCs. Indicated subset: CD45RA+ positively selected. This TCR was sampled from a man aged 18 to 30 in good health. Some clones in this sample may be carry-over from other donors' samples. V is TRBV12-5 and J is TRBJ2-1; TRBD1 matches 9 bases. As DNA, the CDR3 is TGTGCTAGTGGTTTTGGGGGACAGGGCTACAATGAGCAGTTCTTC. It codes for CASGFGGQGYNEQFF.